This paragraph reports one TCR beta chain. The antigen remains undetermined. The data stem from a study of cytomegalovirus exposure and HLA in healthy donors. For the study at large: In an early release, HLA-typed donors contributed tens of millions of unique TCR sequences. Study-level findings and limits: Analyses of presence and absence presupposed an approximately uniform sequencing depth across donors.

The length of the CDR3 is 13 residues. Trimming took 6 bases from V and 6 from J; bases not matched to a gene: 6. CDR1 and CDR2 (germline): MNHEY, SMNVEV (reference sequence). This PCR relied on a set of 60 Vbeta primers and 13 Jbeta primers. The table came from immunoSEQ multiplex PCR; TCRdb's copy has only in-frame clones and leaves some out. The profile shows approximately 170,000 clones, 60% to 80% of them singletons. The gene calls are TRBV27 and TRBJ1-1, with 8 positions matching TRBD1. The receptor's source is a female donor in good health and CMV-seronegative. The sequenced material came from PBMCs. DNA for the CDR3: TGTGCCAGCAGACAAGTACAGGGGGCTGAAGCTTTCTTT. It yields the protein CASRQVQGAEAFF.